The present T cell receptor beta chain was sequenced within a study of CD8 T cells in ankylosing spondylitis (dated by TCRdb to 2017 to 2019). For context, the study as a whole: The study set out to find disease-linked TCR variants by profiling T cell receptor beta repertoires in ankylosing spondylitis patients and healthy donors. Samples of peripheral blood were taken, and for ankylosing spondylitis patients, synovial fluid was collected as well. In total, the full study cohort was made up of roughly 110 healthy donors and some 26 ankylosing spondylitis patients.

Overall study results and their limits: The disease-linked clones were reported to be significantly enriched in matched synovial fluid samples from ankylosing spondylitis patients. Some motif variants had previously been reported in the synovial fluid and blood of reactive arthritis patients, which suggests shared mechanisms of disease initiation. Blood from ankylosing spondylitis patients appeared to be characterized by a TCR beta motif made up of several highly homologous amino acid variants. The disease-linked clones had a CD8+ phenotype and were found at relatively low frequencies in peripheral blood.

The reads were generated on an Illumina HiSeq 2500. Quantitative 5'-RACE with molecular barcodes was the method used to prepare the TCR beta libraries. The paper's processing steps were these. A new computational method, built on a probabilistic model of VDJ rearrangement, was used to identify disease-linked TCR variants. Using fastp at Q25 and MiXCR, TCRdb reprocessed the public reads and kept productive beta chains. Each CDR3 protein gets just one entry, which takes the most common genes and DNA from the rows behind it. TCRdb's processing, not the authors', yielded these V and J calls. The sample profile shows under 450,000 distinct CDR3 sequences; 15% to 20% of them were found once. The top ten clonotypes cover about 0.94% of the sample. After removal of 5 bases from V and 5 bases from J, the junction retains 3 bases not matched to a gene. CDR1 and CDR2 are read off the germline V gene as SGHTS and YDEGEE. Including the terminal cysteine and phenylalanine, the CDR3 comprises 13 residues. The sequence is cut down to CDR3 DNA, 39 bases in frame from base 1.

About this clonotype itself: Its antigen specificity is not known. No per-base quality is available; no much larger clone lies one base away.

The sequence came from a male donor with ankylosing spondylitis. This sequence uses TRBV5-8 and TRBJ1-3; 8 bases in the middle match TRBD1. The sample comprised blood, either unsorted or a sorted T cell fraction (not recorded which). CDR3 reads: CASRRTGRNTIYF. The DNA sequence reads TGTGCCAGCAGAAGGACAGGGAGAAACACCATATATTTT.